The source of this T cell receptor beta chain is a study of OX40 agonist ivuxolimab in advanced cancers. General study points: Clonal expansion by week 6 occurred in CD4+ and CD8+ blood T cells (at 0.1 to 3.0 mg/kg). Expansion of clones was among the lowest in partial responders at 0.1-3.0 mg/kg.

As for this clone: Antigen unknown.

The CDR3 is 14 residues long. J was trimmed by 4 bases and V by 8 bases; bases with no gene match: 8. The germline V gene encodes CDR1 MNHNS and CDR2 SASEGT. Only in-frame clones appear in the TCRdb table, and some are missing; sequencing was by immunoSEQ multiplex PCR. The data show approximately 58,000 clones, with roughly 85% seen just once and 4.5% to 5.5% held by the top ten. This clonotype was obtained from an adult with an advanced solid tumor such as melanoma, head and neck, liver or kidney cancer. The chain employs TRBV6-1 and TRBJ2-4; TRBD1 matches at 7 bases. The sample was CD4+ or CD8+ T cells sorted from blood, taken in a trial of the OX40 agonist ivuxolimab. The CDR3 sequence is CASFEGDSKNIQYF. The CDR3, as DNA: TGTGCCAGCTTCGAAGGGGACAGTAAAAACATTCAGTACTTC.